Below, 20 T cell receptor beta chains from the same sample are listed, as sequenced in a study of lymphopenia after photon versus proton radiotherapy. TCRdb's copy holds only in-frame clones and misses some; the assay was immunoSEQ multiplex PCR. The table records some 41,000 clones, more than 75% of them present only once. Here the sequenced sample was peripheral blood, taken from a patient treated with photon-based radiotherapy. The receptor source for this set is a man aged 45-65 years with gastric cancer.

The chain has TRBV30 and TRBJ2-7, with 8 bases identical to TRBD1. The germline gives CDR1 GTSNPN, CDR2 SVGIG (reference sequence). The CDR3 is 14 amino acids. With 2 bases clipped from V and 3 bases from J, the junction kept 6 bases outside the gene matches. CDR3 amino acids: CAWSPGQGFYEQYF. The CDR3 DNA reads TGTGCCTGGAGTCCCGGACAGGGTTTCTACGAGCAGTACTTC.

With regard to this clone: Other nucleotide sequences from this sample produce the same CDR3. This chain joins TRBV11-2 and TRBJ2-3, with D possibly being TRBD1 (6 bases). The V gene lost 0 bases and the J gene lost 6 bases, with 7 bases spanning the gap. Germline V gives CDR1 SGHAT, CDR2 FQNNGV. CDR3 length: 13 amino acids. CDR3 nucleotide sequence: TGTGCCAGCAGCTTAGACAGGGGTGATACGCAGTATTTT. As protein: CASSLDRGDTQYF.

V usage is TRBV30 and J usage is TRBJ2-2; unclear D gene. Germline-derived CDR1 and CDR2 are GTSNPN and SVGIG (reference sequence). The CDR3 is made up of 11 amino acids. V was shortened by 3 bases and J by 5 bases, with 4 bases between the two germline ends. CDR3 coding DNA: TGTGCCTGGAGGGAAACCGGGGAGCTGTTTTTT. It translates to CAWRETGELFF.

The rearrangement links TRBV5-1 to TRBJ2-3; the D is unclear. The germline V and J ends were trimmed by 0 bases and 0 bases, with 8 bases remaining between them. The CDR3 is made up of 15 amino acids. CDR1 SGHRS and CDR2 YFSETQ come from the germline V gene. The CDR3 nucleotides read TGCGCCAGCAGCTTGGAAACGACTAGCACAGATACGCAGTATTTT. Protein: CASSLETTSTDTQYF.

The chain links TRBV18 to TRBJ2-6, with D perhaps TRBD2 (6 bases). This CDR3 has 18 amino acids. CDR1 and CDR2 from the germline V gene are KGHSH and LQKENI. V lost 5 bases and J 5 bases, leaving 22 bases between the germline ends. The CDR3 DNA sequence: TGTGCCAGCTCAATTTTGTGGGACTTACAAAGTCGGGCCAACGTCCTGACTTTC. It codes for CASSILWDLQSRANVLTF.

This chain connects TRBV5-1 to TRBJ2-1, with D possibly TRBD2 on 6 matching bases. V lost 4 bases to trimming and J lost 8 bases, with 16 bases between them. Germline CDR1 is SGHRS and CDR2 is YFSETQ. The CDR3 is 14 residues long. Here the CDR3 reads CASSRSGPEDEQFF. The CDR3 DNA reads as TGCGCCAGCAGCCGTAGCGGCCCGGAGGATGAGCAGTTCTTC.

The rearrangement joins TRBV30 to TRBJ1-3, with 9 bases aligning to TRBD1. CDR3 length: 16 residues. J was trimmed by 0 bases and V by 5 bases; bases with no gene match: 8. Germline V gene sequence: CDR1 GTSNPN, CDR2 SVGIG (reference sequence). The CDR3 loop reads CAWYRDRASSGNTIYF. The DNA of the CDR3 is TGTGCCTGGTACCGGGACAGGGCGAGCTCTGGAAACACCATATATTTT. The whole variable domain, remainder taken from reference TRBV30 and TRBJ1-3, is SQTIHQWPATLVQPVGSPLSLECTVEGTSNPNLYWYRQAAGRGLQLLFYSVGIGQISSEVPQNLSASRPQDRQFILSSKKLLLSDSGFYLCAWYRDRASSGNTIYFGEGSWLTVV.

In DNA, the CDR3 is TGTGCCAGCAGTTACGGACCGTACTCTGGAAACACCATATATTTT. This translates into CASSYGPYSGNTIYF. The genes are TRBV27 and TRBJ1-3; D unresolved. V lost 4 bases and J lost 0, with 10 bases in between. The CDR3 has 15 residues. Germline V lookup: CDR1 MNHEY, CDR2 SMNVEV (reference sequence).

The DNA for the CDR3 is TGCGCCAGCAGCTTGGCGGATAGCTATGGCTACACCTTC. Protein sequence: CASSLADSYGYTF. The chain is built from TRBV5-1 and TRBJ1-2; D remains ambiguous. Looked up from germline, CDR1 is SGHRS and CDR2 is YFSETQ. The V end lost 0 bases, the J end lost 4 bases, and 7 bases lay between the germline ends. The CDR3 is 13 residues long. Full variable domain (missing parts from reference TRBV5-1 and TRBJ1-2): KAGVTQTPRYLIKTRGQQVTLSCSPISGHRSVSWYQQTPGQGLQFLFEYFSETQRNKGNFPGRFSGRQFSNSRSEMNVSTLELGDSALYLCASSLADSYGYTFGSGTRLTVV.

The V call is TRBV6-4, the J call TRBJ1-1; D is unclear. CDR1 is MRHNA, CDR2 SNTAGT, per germline. The CDR3 length is 15 residues. Trimming removed 8 bases from V and 1 base from J, with 17 bases in between. The DNA for the CDR3 is TGTGCCAGCCGAACGAGGGCAACCGCGAACACTGAAGCTTTCTTT. This encodes CASRTRATANTEAFF.

Only a few counts were recorded for this clone. The chain joins TRBV7-8 to TRBJ1-1; TRBD1 agrees at 8 bases. The germline CDR1 and CDR2 sequences are SGHVS and FQNEAQ. This CDR3 has 16 amino acids. V dropped 1 base and J dropped 1; count of bases not matched to a gene: 5. The chain's CDR3 is CASSLGTGSRNTEAFF. The DNA for the CDR3 is TGTGCCAGCAGCTTAGGGACAGGGAGTCGGAACACTGAAGCTTTCTTT.

This clone has just a few counts. The chain recombines TRBV5-6 with TRBJ1-2; D remains unclear. In germline, CDR1 is SGHDT, CDR2 YYEEEE. The CDR3 extends over 13 amino acids. Trimming removed 4 bases from V and 8 bases from J, with 15 bases in between. The CDR3: CASSPDGVGGYTF. The DNA for the CDR3 is TGTGCCAGCAGCCCGGACGGAGTTGGCGGCTACACCTTC. Full variable domain (missing parts from reference TRBV5-6 and TRBJ1-2): DAGVTQSPTHLIKTRGQQVTLRCSPKSGHDTVSWYQQALGQGPQFIFQYYEEEERQRGNFPDRFSGHQFPNYSSELNVNALLLGDSALYLCASSPDGVGGYTFGSGTRLTVV.

V usage is TRBV10-2 and J usage is TRBJ1-5, with D maybe TRBD1 (5 bases). Germline CDR1 and CDR2: WSHSY and SAAADI. This CDR3 region has 15 residues. V lost 2 bases and J 3 bases, leaving 11 bases between the germline ends. The chain's CDR3 is CASSEIGEPNQPQHF. The CDR3 DNA sequence: TGCGCCAGCAGTGAGATAGGGGAACCCAATCAGCCCCAGCATTTT.

The rearrangement links TRBV19 to TRBJ1-2; 11 bases align to TRBD1. The CDR3 contains 14 residues. From germline, CDR1 is LNHDA and CDR2 SQIVND (reference sequence). Germline trimming cut 7 bases from V and 5 bases from J; bases unmatched to any gene: 6. CDR3 DNA: TGTGCCAGTAAACTCGGACAGGGGGCTTATGGCTACACCTTC. The encoded protein is CASKLGQGAYGYTF. The full variable domain, its missing parts supplied by reference TRBV19 and TRBJ1-2, is DGGITQSPKYLFRKEGQNVTLSCEQNLNHDAMYWYRQDPGQGLRLIYYSQIVNDFQKGDIAEGYSVSREKKESFPLTVTSAQKNPTAFYLCASKLGQGAYGYTFGSGTRLTVV.

This clone was counted a few times. The V and J genes are TRBV6-4 and TRBJ2-7, with D tentatively TRBD1 or TRBD2 (5 bases each). CDR1 is MRHNA and CDR2 is SNTAGT in the germline V gene. Between the trimmed V and J ends, which lost 3 bases and 5 bases, there was a span of 26 bases. This CDR3 spans 18 amino acids. The CDR3 sequence: CASSEGDREPTSVNEQYF. The DNA for the CDR3 is TGTGCCAGCAGTGAGGGGGATCGAGAGCCGACTTCGGTAAACGAGCAGTACTTC.

This clone was recorded a few times. The chain carries TRBV4-1 and TRBJ2-3, with 11 nucleotides matching TRBD2. Germline values: CDR1 MGHRA, CDR2 YSYEKL. Trimming took 1 base from V and 4 from J; bases not matched to a gene: 4. This CDR3 is 16 amino acids long. CDR3 nucleotide sequence: TGCGCCAGCAGCCAAGGATTAGCGGGAGGGTCAGATACGCAGTATTTT. Translated: CASSQGLAGGSDTQYF.

The V call is TRBV2, the J call TRBJ1-2; 9 bases align to TRBD1. Germline V CDR1 and CDR2: SNHLY, FYNNEI. V shed 6 bases, J shed 2 bases, and the junction held 1 base outside the gene matches. The CDR3 has 13 residues. The CDR3 nucleotides are TGTGCCAGCAGAGGGACAGGGAACTATGGCTACACCTTC. Encoded protein: CASRGTGNYGYTF.

The rearrangement links TRBV27 to TRBJ2-1; no clear D. The CDR3 runs 13 residues. Germline CDR1 is MNHEY and CDR2 is SMNVEV (reference sequence). Trimming removed 3 bases at V and 2 bases at J, with 5 bases between. CDR3 loop: CASSFRTYNEQFF. The CDR3 DNA follows: TGTGCCAGCAGTTTCCGCACCTACAATGAGCAGTTCTTC.

This clone was seen only once. The DNA of the CDR3 is TGCGCCAGCAGCACCGGGACTTCGGCCCTTGAAGCTTTCTTT. As protein: CASSTGTSALEAFF. V and J are TRBV5-1 and TRBJ1-1; D is perhaps TRBD1 (5 bases). Trimming stripped 4 bases from V and 7 bases from J, with 17 bases between. Per the germline V gene, CDR1 is SGHRS and CDR2 is YFSETQ. This CDR3 is 14 amino acids long.

The genes are TRBV2 and TRBJ2-3; maybe TRBD2 (5 bases). Between the trimmed V and J ends, which lost 2 bases and 6 bases, there was a span of 12 bases. This CDR3 region has 14 residues. Germline lookup yields CDR1 SNHLY and CDR2 FYNNEI. Here the CDR3 reads CASSEYGGEDTQYF. CDR3 nucleotide sequence: TGTGCCAGCAGTGAATACGGTGGGGAGGATACGCAGTATTTT.